The clone carrying this T cell receptor (beta chain) was observed at least ten times. Its antigen is unidentified. The sample is drawn from a study of beta chain features in type 1 diabetes. Study in general: Sorted cells numbering some 110,000,000 were examined across all samples. Study conclusions and caveats: Patients with type 1 diabetes carried fewer insertions and had more deletions at their VDJ junctions. TCRB repertoires of naive, central memory and Treg cells appeared more similar among patients than among healthy donors.

Expressed TCRB transcripts were sequenced because the isolated RNA had all been reverse transcribed beforehand. Average reads for naive, central memory and regulatory T cell samples were around 4 million. Clones were read by immunoSEQ multiplex PCR, and TCRdb kept only the in-frame ones, dropping some. The profile shows about 130,000 clones, 9.2% of them singletons. This CDR3 has 12 amino acids. CDR1 SGDLS and CDR2 YYNGEE come from the germline V gene. Deletions cut 3 bases from V and 5 bases from J, with 5 bases between. This TCR was sampled from a man between 18 and 29 years old in good health. The rearrangement joins TRBV9 to TRBJ2-2; D might be TRBD2 (5 bases). Sequenced: central memory CD4+ T cells from blood. The DNA for the CDR3 is TGTGCCAGCAGCGCGGGGACCGGGGAGCTGTTTTTT. It is translated as CASSAGTGELFF.